The next 21 T cell receptor beta chains were all read from a single sample in a study of patients and donors after allogeneic stem cell transplantation. TCRdb re-analysed the RT-PCR reads in MiXCR, keeping a single row per CDR3 protein. The table includes roughly 940,000 distinct CDR3 sequences, about 20% detected once. The sequenced sample consisted of blood, either unsorted or a sorted T cell fraction (not recorded which). The receptors derive from a human donor who was either an allogeneic HSCT recipient or a stem cell or donor lymphocyte infusion donor (not recorded which). It is not recorded whose cells these are; they may come from a transplant donor.

This clonotype has at least ten counts. This chain's CDR3 is CASSPGVTSYNEQFF. The CDR3 nucleotides read TGTGCCAGCAGCCCCGGAGTAACCTCCTACAATGAGCAGTTCTTC. The chain links TRBV7-2 to TRBJ2-1; D is unresolved. The CDR3 is 15 residues long. V dropped 5 bases and J dropped 0 bases, with 11 bases sitting between them. Germline V gene sequence: CDR1 SGHTA, CDR2 FQGNSA.

This clonotype was found many times. The chain has TRBV5-1 and TRBJ2-2; TRBD1 is a possible D gene (5 bases). Trimming took 0 bases from V and 1 from J, leaving 7 bases between them. CDR3 length equals 15 residues. Germline V gene sequence: CDR1 SGHRS, CDR2 YFSETQ. The CDR3 loop is CASSLVQGNTGELFF. The DNA for the CDR3 is TGCGCCAGCAGCTTGGTCCAGGGGAACACCGGGGAGCTGTTTTTT.

This clonotype appeared a few times. This CDR3 is CSAGQPSEQFF. CDR3 in DNA: TGCAGCGCGGGACAGCCCAGTGAGCAGTTCTTC. This chain joins TRBV29-1 and TRBJ2-1; 7 bases align to TRBD1. The CDR3 contains 11 residues. The germline V gene has CDR1 SQVTM and CDR2 ANQGSEA. With V trimmed by 7 bases and J by 9 bases, 6 bases remained unmatched.

The genes are TRBV20-1 and TRBJ2-5, with D unclear. Trimming pared 2 bases from V and 5 bases from J, leaving 15 bases between. The CDR3 contains 14 residues. Looked up from germline, CDR1 is DFQATT and CDR2 is SNEGSKA (reference sequence). The CDR3 protein is CSARLGSSRETQYF. Written as DNA, the CDR3 is TGCAGTGCTAGATTGGGCTCGTCGAGGGAGACCCAGTACTTC.

V is TRBV6-1 and J is TRBJ1-2, with 8 bases matching TRBD1. The V gene end was trimmed by 1 base and the J gene end by 4 bases; junction bases not matched to a gene: 14. The CDR3 is 18 residues long. The V gene's germline CDR1 is MNHNS and CDR2 SASEGT. The CDR3 nucleotides read TGTGCCAGCAGTGAAGAGGTGGCACGGACAGGGATGATCTATGGCTACACCTTC. Its protein product is CASSEEVARTGMIYGYTF.

The V and J genes are TRBV11-2 and TRBJ1-1, with D unresolved. CDR3 length: 15 residues. Germline CDR1 reads SGHAT; CDR2 reads FQNNGV. Between the trimmed V and J ends, which lost 3 bases and 0 bases, there was a span of 11 bases. CDR3 in DNA: TGTGCCAGCAGCTTTTTTGGCAGGATGAACACTGAAGCTTTCTTT. It codes for CASSFFGRMNTEAFF.

This chain links TRBV4-1 with TRBJ2-2; D may be TRBD1 (6 bases). Germline CDR1 and CDR2: MGHRA and YSYEKL. This CDR3 is 14 amino acids long. V lost 4 bases and J 9 bases, leaving 15 bases between the germline ends. DNA for the CDR3: TGCGCCAGCAGCCTTTATACAGGGACCCGGGAGCTGTTTTTT. Amino acid sequence: CASSLYTGTRELFF.

J is TRBJ2-7 and V is TRBV11-2; unclear D gene. The length of the CDR3 is 15 residues. With 2 bases removed from V and 2 bases from J, the gap between germline ends came to 13 bases. The germline V gene has CDR1 SGHAT and CDR2 FQNNGV. For the CDR3, the DNA is TGTGCCAGCAGCTTATATCCCGACACCACCTACGAGCAGTACTTC. Amino acid sequence: CASSLYPDTTYEQYF.

The chain couples TRBV11-3 to TRBJ2-1; D gene ambiguous. Per germline, CDR1 SGHNT and CDR2 YENEEA. This CDR3 is built from 12 residues. V was clipped by 8 bases and J by 9 bases, with 14 bases between them. Written as DNA, the CDR3 is TGTGCCAGCCTAAGGCTCGGTGGTGAGCAGTTCTTC. Translating gives CASLRLGGEQFF.

The chain uses TRBV9 and TRBJ2-5; TRBD1 matches 7 bases. Germline CDR1 reads SGDLS; CDR2 reads YYNGEE. J was trimmed by 2 bases and V by 2 bases; bases with no gene match: 3. The CDR3 runs 14 residues. This CDR3 reads CASSVRDRQETQYF. The DNA of the CDR3 is TGTGCCAGCAGCGTCCGGGACAGACAAGAGACCCAGTACTTC.

The CDR3 region has the DNA TGCAGTGCTAGAGATCCCAAGACTGCAGGGTACGAGCAGTACTTC. This sequence encodes CSARDPKTAGYEQYF. V usage is TRBV20-1 and J usage is TRBJ2-7, with D perhaps TRBD1 (5 bases). The CDR3 consists of 15 residues. V lost 0 bases, J lost 4 bases, and 16 bases lay in between. CDR1 and CDR2 from the germline V gene are DFQATT and SNEGSKA (reference sequence).

The chain is built from TRBV12-3 or TRBV12-4 and TRBJ2-1; 14 nucleotides agree with TRBD2. This CDR3 spans 16 amino acids. Germline trimming cut 6 bases from V and 9 bases from J; bases unmatched to any gene: 10. CDR3 region: CASSGPGTSGSGEQFF. The CDR3 nucleotides are TGTGCCAGCAGCGGCCCCGGGACTAGCGGGAGTGGTGAGCAGTTCTTC.

The sample holds a few counts of this clonotype. A junction boundary mismatches the germline segment, possibly from a read error. This chain connects TRBV30 to TRBJ1-2, with 11 bases aligning to TRBD1. Per germline, CDR1 GTSNPN and CDR2 SVGIG (reference sequence). The CDR3 length is 14 residues. The DNA of the CDR3 is TGTGCCTGGAGGAATGTGCTGGGACAGGGGGTTACGGCCTTC. Residues: CAWRNVLGQGVTAF.

This clonotype appeared many times. The chain couples TRBV7-9 to TRBJ2-2, with TRBD1 matching 7 bases. The CDR3 sequence is 14 residues long. V dropped 7 bases and J dropped 2; count of bases not matched to a gene: 4. Germline V CDR1 and CDR2: SEHNR, FQNEAQ (reference sequence). The CDR3 DNA sequence: TGTGCCAGCACCCGGACAGGAAACACCGGGGAGCTGTTTTTT. It encodes CASTRTGNTGELFF.

The J gene is TRBJ1-1, the V gene TRBV5-6; D is possibly TRBD1 (5 bases). CDR3 length equals 14 residues. Trimming stripped 0 bases from V and 4 bases from J, with 10 bases between. Germline lookup yields CDR1 SGHDT and CDR2 YYEEEE. The CDR3: CASSLVFGATEAFF. The CDR3 region has the DNA TGTGCCAGCAGCTTGGTTTTCGGGGCCACTGAAGCTTTCTTT.

The chain couples TRBV7-2 to TRBJ2-2; 8 nucleotides align to TRBD1. This CDR3 has 17 amino acids. The germline V gene has CDR1 SGHTA and CDR2 FQGNSA. Trimming removed 5 bases from V and 4 bases from J; junction bases left unmatched: 12. The CDR3 region has the DNA TGTGCCAGCAGCCCAGGGGGCCGGGGTTTAAGCACCGGGGAGCTGTTTTTT. Translation gives CASSPGGRGLSTGELFF. Looking up the rest from reference TRBV7-2 and TRBJ2-2 gives the full variable domain: GAGVSQSPSNKVTEKGKDVELRCDPISGHTALYWYRQSLGQGLEFLIYFQGNSAPDKSGLPSDRFSAERTGGSVSTLTIQRTQQEDSAVYLCASSPGGRGLSTGELFFGEGSRLTVL.

This clonotype came up a few times. This chain connects TRBV5-1 to TRBJ2-7, with TRBD1 matching 9 bases. The CDR3 spans 16 residues. V lost 4 bases, J lost 2 bases, and 10 bases stayed unmatched. Germline assignment: CDR1 SGHRS and CDR2 YFSETQ. DNA of the CDR3: TGCGCCAGCAGCCCACGCCGGGACAGGGCCGCCTACGAGCAGTACTTC. Amino acids: CASSPRRDRAAYEQYF.

This chain links TRBV6-5 with TRBJ1-2; no definite D call. Trimming stripped 0 bases from V and 4 bases from J, with 9 bases between. The CDR3 extends over 14 amino acids. Per the germline V gene, CDR1 is MNHEY and CDR2 is SVGAGI. CDR3 sequence reads: CASSYSGLAYGYTF. Written as DNA, the CDR3 is TGTGCCAGCAGTTACTCAGGGCTGGCCTATGGCTACACCTTC.

This chain uses TRBV11-2 with TRBJ2-3; 10 bases align to TRBD2. The CDR3 covers 19 residues. CDR1 is SGHAT, CDR2 FQNNGV, per germline. The junction had 17 bases not matched to a gene; V was cut back by 5 bases and J by 3 bases. CDR3 sequence reads: CASSPLFRSGGALTDTQYF. The CDR3, as DNA: TGTGCCAGCAGCCCTCTTTTCAGGAGCGGGGGGGCCCTTACAGATACGCAGTATTTT.

This chain uses TRBV29-1 with TRBJ2-1, with TRBD1 as a possible D gene (5 bases). Trimming stripped 4 bases from V and 9 bases from J, with 16 bases between. The CDR3 length is 13 residues. The V gene's germline CDR1 is SQVTM and CDR2 ANQGSEA. CDR3 DNA: TGCAGCGTTGGCAGGGAAGGTTTCGGTGAGCAGTTCTTC. The encoded protein is CSVGREGFGEQFF.

This rearrangement joins TRBV3-1 to TRBJ1-5; D may be TRBD1 (5 bases). Trimming cost V 4 bases and J 0 bases, with 10 bases left between them. This CDR3 spans 15 amino acids. Germline-derived CDR1 and CDR2 are LGHDT and YNNKEL (reference sequence). CDR3 bases: TGTGCCAGCAGCCCGACAGATAATAGCAATCAGCCCCAGCATTTT. Translated, it gives CASSPTDNSNQPQHF.